One TCR beta chain is described in this entry. This entry is derived from a study of blood T cell repertoires in COVID-19. V lost 0 bases and J 6 bases, leaving 11 bases between the germline ends. Germline CDR1 KGHSH, CDR2 LQKENI. The CDR3 spans 14 residues. Under the authors' procedure: The authors estimated nucleated cell counts from reference gene primer amplification. The method was immunoSEQ multiplex PCR; TCRdb's version includes in-frame clones alone and lacks a portion of them. That table furnishes V, J and clone size, whereas the DNA furnished D and trimming. This sample has roughly 45,000 clones, with approximately 88% found just once.

The TCR was taken from a middle-aged man with active COVID-19. This rearrangement joins TRBV18 to TRBJ1-1, with D unclear. Sequencing input: peripheral blood. The CDR3 nucleotides read TGTGCCAGCTCACCACCGTCTCAAGGAGCTGAAGCTTTCTTT. The encoded protein is CASSPPSQGAEAFF.